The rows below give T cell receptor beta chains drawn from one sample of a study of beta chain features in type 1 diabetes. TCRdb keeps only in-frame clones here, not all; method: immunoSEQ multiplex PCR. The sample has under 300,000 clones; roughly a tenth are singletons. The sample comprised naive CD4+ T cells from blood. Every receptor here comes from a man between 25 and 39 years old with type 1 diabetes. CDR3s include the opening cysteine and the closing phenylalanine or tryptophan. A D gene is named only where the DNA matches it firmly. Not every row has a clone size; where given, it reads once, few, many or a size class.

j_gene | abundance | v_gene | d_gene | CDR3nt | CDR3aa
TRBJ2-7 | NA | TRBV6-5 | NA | TGTGCCAGCTGGCGCTCGGGGTTATACGAGCAGTACTTC | CASWRSGLYEQYF
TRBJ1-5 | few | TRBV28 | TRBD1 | TGTGCCAGCAGCCCCCCTGACAGGGCGGAGCAGCCCCAGCATTTT | CASSPPDRAEQPQHF
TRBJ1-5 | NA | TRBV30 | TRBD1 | TGTGCCTGGAGTGTGGGACAGGCTTATCAGCCCCAGCATTTT | CAWSVGQAYQPQHF
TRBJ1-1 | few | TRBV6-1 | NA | TGTGCCAGCAGTGAAGTGGGGGCTAGGACTGAAGCTTTCTTT | CASSEVGARTEAFF
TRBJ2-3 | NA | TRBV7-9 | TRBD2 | TGTGCCAGCAGCTTAGCAGCGGGGGGACCCACAGATACGCAGTATTTT | CASSLAAGGPTDTQYF
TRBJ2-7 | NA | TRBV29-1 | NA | TGCAGCGTGACTAGTCCAATCCTCTACGAGCAGTACTTC | CSVTSPILYEQYF
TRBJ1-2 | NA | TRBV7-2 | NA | TGTGCCAGCAGCTTAGGAGGGTTCTATGGCTACACCTTC | CASSLGGFYGYTF
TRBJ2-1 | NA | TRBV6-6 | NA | TGTGCCAGCAGTTACTCTCCCCGAGGCCGGTTCTTC | CASSYSPRGRFF
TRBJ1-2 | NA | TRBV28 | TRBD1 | TGTGCCAGCAGTTTATCCCCTACAGGGGTAGCTGGCTACACCTTC | CASSLSPTGVAGYTF
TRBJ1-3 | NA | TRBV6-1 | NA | TGTGCCAGCAGTGAATCTCCCAGGGTGTCTGGAAACACCATATATTTT | CASSESPRVSGNTIYF
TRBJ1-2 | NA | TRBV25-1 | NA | TGTGCCAGCAGTGAACAGAGGTATGGCTACACCTTC | CASSEQRYGYTF
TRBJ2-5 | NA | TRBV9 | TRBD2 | TGTGCCAGCAGCGCCCCAGCGGGGGGTGGGGAGACCCAGTACTTC | CASSAPAGGGETQYF
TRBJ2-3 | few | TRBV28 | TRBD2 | TGTGCCAGCAGACCGGGACTAGCGGGGATGAATACGCAGTATTTT | CASRPGLAGMNTQYF
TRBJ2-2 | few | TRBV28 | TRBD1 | TGTGCCAGCAGACCATCGGGACAGGGGCACCTGGCCGGGGAGCTGTTTTTT | CASRPSGQGHLAGELFF
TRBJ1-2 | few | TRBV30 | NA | TGTGCCTGGAGTGTAACAGGGTTGGATGGCTACACCTTC | CAWSVTGLDGYTF
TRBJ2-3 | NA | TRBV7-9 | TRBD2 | TGTGCCAGCAGTCGAGCGGGGGTTGGCACAGATACGCAGTATTTT | CASSRAGVGTDTQYF
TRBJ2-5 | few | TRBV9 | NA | TGTGCCAGCAGCGTAGCAGGCAGGGGGGCACAAGAGACCCAGTACTTC | CASSVAGRGAQETQYF
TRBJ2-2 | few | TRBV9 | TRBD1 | TGTGCCACCAGCACCGGGACAGGGGTCGCCGGGGAGCTGTTTTTT | CATSTGTGVAGELFF
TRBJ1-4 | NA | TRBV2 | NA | TGTGCCAGCAGTCGGACGGGAGCGGGTGAAAAACTGTTTTTT | CASSRTGAGEKLFF
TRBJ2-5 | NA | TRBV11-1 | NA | TGTGCCAGCAGCCCCCCGGGACTTAAAGAGACCCAGTACTTC | CASSPPGLKETQYF
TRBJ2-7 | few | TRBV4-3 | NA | TGCGCCAGCAGCCAAGAGGGCCAGGGCGGCGAGCAGTACTTC | CASSQEGQGGEQYF
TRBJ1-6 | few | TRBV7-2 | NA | TGTGCCAGCAGCCCCGAGGGGGAATCCCATTCACCCCTCCACTTT | CASSPEGESHSPLHF
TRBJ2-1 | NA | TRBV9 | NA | TGTGCCAGCAGCCCCTTTACCGGGACATTTTACAATGAGCAGTTCTTC | CASSPFTGTFYNEQFF
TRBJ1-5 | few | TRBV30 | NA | TGTGCCTGGACGACGGGGGGGGGAAATCAGCCCCAGCATTTT | CAWTTGGGNQPQHF
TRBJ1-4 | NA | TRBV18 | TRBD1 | TGTGCCAGCTCACTCCGGGACAGTAATGAAAAACTGTTTTTT | CASSLRDSNEKLFF
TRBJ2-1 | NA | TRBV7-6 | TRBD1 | TGTGCCAGCAGCAATCAGTCCGGGACAGTCTACAATGAGCAGTTCTTC | CASSNQSGTVYNEQFF
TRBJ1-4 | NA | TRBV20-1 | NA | TGCAGCGTTCTAACTAATGAAAAACTGTTTTTT | CSVLTNEKLFF
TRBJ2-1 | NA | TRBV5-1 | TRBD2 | TGCGCCAGCAGCTTGTTACGGGGGGGCATGTTCTTC | CASSLLRGGMFF
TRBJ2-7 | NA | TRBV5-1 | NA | TGCGCCAGCAGCTTGACAGGGTCGGTCTACGAGCAGTACTTC | CASSLTGSVYEQYF
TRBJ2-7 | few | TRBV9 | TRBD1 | TGTGCCAGCAATCGACAGGGAGCGGCCTACGAGCAGTACTTC | CASNRQGAAYEQYF
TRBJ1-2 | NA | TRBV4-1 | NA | TGCGCCAGCAGCCAAGAACCGCGAAACTATGGCTACACCTTC | CASSQEPRNYGYTF